The following is a T cell receptor beta chain sequence with its context. These data originate in a study of blood T cell repertoires in COVID-19. Overall study context: Sites across the United States, Italy and Spain contributed samples from acute and convalescent COVID-19. From T cells, B-cell-depleted T cells, or PBMCs came the material, which was cDNA or gDNA.

This CDR3 spans 13 amino acids. Trimming pared 4 bases from V and 2 bases from J, leaving 9 bases between. In germline, CDR1 is SGHNT, CDR2 YYREEE (reference sequence). Per the study methods: The assay estimated nucleated cells by amplifying reference gene primers. Data came from immunoSEQ multiplex PCR; TCRdb stores just in-frame clones and leaves some out. The V and J calls and the clone size are those of that table, but D and trimming were determined from the DNA. Among approximately 250,000 clones, 84% were seen once, and the ten largest hold around 1.5%. Sequenced: peripheral blood. The TCR originated in a woman aged 35 to 49 who had recovered from COVID-19. The rearrangement links TRBV5-4 to TRBJ1-1; unclear D gene. The CDR3 DNA reads TGTGCCAGCAGCGAAGAGGCCAACACTGAAGCTTTCTTT. It specifies CASSEEANTEAFF.